This TCR beta chain appears in the sequencing data of a study of CXCR3-negative and CXCR3-positive naive CD8 T cells. CDR1 MNHEY and CDR2 SVGAGI come from the germline V gene. The CDR3 contains 14 residues. Preparation of TRB cDNA libraries relied on 5' RACE carrying UMI labels. TCRdb re-called the 5' RACE reads and gives one entry per CDR3 protein, without DNA. The table for this sample gives approximately 66,000 distinct CDR3 sequences. The clonotype comes from a human donor in good health. Some clones in this sample may be carry-over from other donors' samples. The rearrangement uses TRBV6-5 and TRBJ2-7; TCRdb indicates TRBD2, and absent DNA this call remains unverified. Sequencing input: naive CXCR3- CD8+ T cells from blood. Sample subset: CD45RO-CCR7+CD27+CD95- naive CD8+ T cells lacking CXCR3 (TNR3-). CDR3 loop: CATQWTSSSYEQYF.